The 21 T cell receptor beta chains in this list originate from one sample, sequenced in a study of shared clonotypes between healthy human individuals. The repertoire was sequenced with immunoSEQ multiplex PCR; TCRdb's copy has only in-frame clones and lacks some. The sample consists of approximately 980,000 clones, around three quarters of them appearing once. The specimen was memory CD4+ T cells sorted from blood. Subset of the sample: CD45RA-negative fraction. Every receptor here comes from a young man in good health.

The V and J genes are TRBV29-1 and TRBJ2-1; D gene unclear. Between the trimmed V and J ends, which lost 7 bases and 0 bases, there was a span of 19 bases. The V gene's germline CDR1 is SQVTM and CDR2 ANQGSEA. CDR3 length: 16 residues. Here the CDR3 DNA reads TGCAGCGCGTCAAATTTCCCCCAAAGCTCCTACAATGAGCAGTTCTTC. Protein sequence: CSASNFPQSSYNEQFF.

The sample holds one count of this clone. Other DNA sequences of this sample code for an identical CDR3. This chain connects TRBV2 to TRBJ2-7; 10 nucleotides align to TRBD2. With V trimmed by 8 bases and J by 5 bases, 3 bases remained unmatched. The CDR3 length is 12 residues. Germline CDR1 SNHLY, CDR2 FYNNEI. The CDR3 nucleotides are TGTGCCAGCCGCCTAGCGGGAGACGAGCAGTACTTC. Encoded protein: CASRLAGDEQYF.

The chain has TRBV7-3 and TRBJ2-1; D is ambiguous. V was trimmed by 2 bases and J by 10 bases, leaving 12 bases between them. This CDR3 is built from 13 residues. The V gene's germline CDR1 is SGHTA and CDR2 FQGTGA. Written as DNA, the CDR3 is TGTGCCAGCAGCTTAGGGTTTTCAAGGGAGCAGTTCTTC. As protein: CASSLGFSREQFF. The full variable domain, completed using reference TRBV7-3 and TRBJ2-1, is GAGVSQTPSNKVTEKGKYVELRCDPISGHTALYWYRQSLGQGPEFLIYFQGTGAADDSGLPNDRFFAVRPEGSVSTLKIQRTERGDSAVYLCASSLGFSREQFFGPGTRLTVL.

CDR3 sequence: CASSLAQNTGELFF. CDR3 sequence (DNA): TGTGCCAGCAGCTTAGCCCAGAACACCGGGGAGCTGTTTTTT. J is TRBJ2-2 and V is TRBV7-3; D remains unclear. Trimming stripped 2 bases from V and 1 base from J, with 5 bases between. The V gene's germline CDR1 is SGHTA and CDR2 FQGTGA. There are 14 residues in the CDR3.

The CDR3 loop is CASSLEGASEQYF. The CDR3 DNA reads as TGCGCCAGCAGCTTGGAGGGGGCGAGCGAGCAGTACTTC. V and J are TRBV5-1 and TRBJ2-7, with 7 bases matching TRBD1. CDR3 length equals 13 residues. Per the germline V gene, CDR1 is SGHRS and CDR2 is YFSETQ. Unmatched junction bases numbered 3, after V lost 0 bases and J lost 6 bases.

This rearrangement joins TRBV6-6 to TRBJ1-1; D gene ambiguous. CDR3 length: 13 amino acids. Germline CDR1 is MNHNY and CDR2 is SVGAGI (reference sequence). V was shortened by 7 bases and J by 5 bases, with 14 bases between the two germline ends. CDR3 loop: CASTSVRTTEAFF. CDR3 coding DNA: TGTGCCAGCACCTCGGTGAGAACAACTGAAGCTTTCTTT.

The CDR3 is CASSELGTQPQHF. The DNA of the CDR3 is TGTGCCAGCAGTGAATTAGGGACTCAGCCCCAGCATTTT. The J gene is TRBJ1-5, the V gene TRBV2, with D maybe TRBD1 (5 bases). CDR3 size: 13 residues. In germline, CDR1 is SNHLY, CDR2 FYNNEI. V lost 2 bases and J 6 bases, leaving 8 bases between the germline ends.

The genes are TRBV2 and TRBJ1-5; possible D gene TRBD1, 5 bases. From germline, CDR1 is SNHLY and CDR2 FYNNEI. This CDR3 has 13 residues. The V and J ends lost 7 bases and 4 bases respectively, with 11 bases between them. The CDR3 DNA sequence: TGTGCCAGCAATACCGGACAAAATCAGCCCCAGCATTTT. Encoded protein: CASNTGQNQPQHF. Looking up the rest from reference TRBV2 and TRBJ1-5 gives the full variable domain: EPEVTQTPSHQVTQMGQEVILRCVPISNHLYFYWYRQILGQKVEFLVSFYNNEISEKSEIFDDQFSVERPDGSNFTLKIRSTKLEDSAMYFCASNTGQNQPQHFGDGTRLSIL.

This chain uses TRBV10-3 with TRBJ2-7, with D possibly being TRBD1 (6 bases). The V end lost 3 bases, the J end lost 3 bases, and 12 bases lay between the germline ends. CDR3 length equals 14 residues. The germline V gene has CDR1 ENHRY and CDR2 SYGVKD. CDR3 loop: CAISDGTSSYEQYF. In DNA, the CDR3 is TGTGCCATCAGTGATGGGACAAGTAGCTACGAGCAGTACTTC.

In this sample, this clone turned up once. The chain uses TRBV18 and TRBJ2-7, with 7 bases fitting TRBD1. Trimming at V came to 3 bases and at J to 6 bases, leaving 5 bases not matched to a gene. The CDR3 is 13 amino acids. Germline V CDR1 and CDR2: KGHSH, LQKENI. CDR3 region: CASSPPTGFEQYF. CDR3 DNA sequence: TGTGCCAGCTCACCCCCGACAGGGTTCGAGCAGTACTTC.

The J gene is TRBJ2-7, the V gene TRBV19, with D uncertain. Per germline, CDR1 LNHDA and CDR2 SQIVND (reference sequence). Trimming removed 3 bases at V and 5 bases at J, with 17 bases between. The CDR3 covers 15 residues. The CDR3 DNA sequence: TGTGCCAGTAGTATGGCCCCCCGACAACGTGACGAGCAGTACTTC. Translating gives CASSMAPRQRDEQYF.

V gene TRBV7-9 combines with J gene TRBJ1-4; D remains ambiguous. V lost 1 base and J lost 0, with 12 bases in between. The germline gives CDR1 SEHNR, CDR2 FQNEAQ (reference sequence). This CDR3 is built from 17 residues. For the CDR3, the DNA is TGTGCCAGCAGCTTAGGGCGGACCCTTGCAACTAATGAAAAACTGTTTTTT. Protein: CASSLGRTLATNEKLFF.

This sequence joins TRBV2 and TRBJ2-3, with 9 nucleotides matching TRBD1. Germline assignment: CDR1 SNHLY and CDR2 FYNNEI. After removal of 4 bases from V and 1 base from J, the junction contained 3 bases not matched to a gene. There are 15 residues in the CDR3. The CDR3 nucleotides are TGTGCCAGCAGTGGACAGGGGGAAGGCACAGATACGCAGTATTTT. Its translation: CASSGQGEGTDTQYF.

This clone was seen a handful of times. The V and J genes are TRBV14 and TRBJ2-5; 13 bases map to TRBD2. The germline gives CDR1 SGHDN, CDR2 FVKESK. V gave up 6 bases and J gave up 9 bases; unmatched junction bases: 13. CDR3 length equals 16 residues. In DNA form, the CDR3 reads TGTGCCAGCAGTCTTCTGACTAGCGGGGGGCTCGGGGCCCAGTACTTC. It translates to CASSLLTSGGLGAQYF.

V and J are TRBV19 and TRBJ2-7; 7 nucleotides line up with TRBD2. Germline CDR1 LNHDA, CDR2 SQIVND (reference sequence). CDR3 size: 14 residues. Trimming took 4 bases from V and 4 from J; bases not matched to a gene: 7. This chain's CDR3 is CASSSGSVRYEQYF. In DNA, the CDR3 is TGTGCCAGTAGTAGCGGGAGTGTGCGGTACGAGCAGTACTTC. Full variable domain (remainder filled in from reference TRBV19 and TRBJ2-7): DGGITQSPKYLFRKEGQNVTLSCEQNLNHDAMYWYRQDPGQGLRLIYYSQIVNDFQKGDIAEGYSVSREKKESFPLTVTSAQKNPTAFYLCASSSGSVRYEQYFGPGTRLTVT.

V is TRBV6-4 and J is TRBJ2-2; D is unresolved. V shed 6 bases and J shed 0 bases, with 8 bases lying between them. The CDR3 extends over 14 amino acids. Germline V gene lookup returns CDR1 MRHNA and CDR2 SNTAGT. The CDR3 reads CASSEATNTGELFF. The CDR3 DNA follows: TGTGCCAGCAGCGAGGCAACGAACACCGGGGAGCTGTTTTTT.

The gene calls are TRBV2 and TRBJ2-7; 11 bases line up with TRBD2. The CDR3 extends over 15 amino acids. Losses at the gene ends were 4 bases for V and 2 bases for J; bases not matched to a gene: 4. CDR1 is SNHLY, CDR2 FYNNEI, per germline. The CDR3 loop is CASSAETSGTYEQYF. The CDR3 DNA reads TGTGCCAGCAGTGCGGAGACTAGCGGGACCTACGAGCAGTACTTC.

This clone was seen a single time. The V and J genes are TRBV18 and TRBJ2-1, with 13 bases that match TRBD2. CDR1 is KGHSH, CDR2 LQKENI, per germline. The CDR3 covers 17 residues. V lost 5 bases and J lost 4; bases outside the gene matches: 8. CDR3 amino acids: CASSGGTSGRAYNEQFF. The CDR3 region has the DNA TGTGCCAGCTCAGGAGGAACTAGCGGGAGGGCTTACAATGAGCAGTTCTTC.

The rearrangement uses TRBV5-1 and TRBJ2-3; TRBD1 agrees at 9 bases. The germline gives CDR1 SGHRS, CDR2 YFSETQ. The length of the CDR3 is 14 residues. V lost 6 bases and J lost 4; bases outside the gene matches: 6. The CDR3: CASNQDRGADTQYF. CDR3 nucleotide sequence: TGCGCCAGCAACCAGGACAGGGGCGCAGATACGCAGTATTTT.

The chain has TRBV28 and TRBJ2-7; D may match TRBD1 or TRBD2 (5 bases each). The germline V gene encodes CDR1 MDHEN and CDR2 SYDVKM. This CDR3 has 18 residues. V lost 1 base, J lost 5 bases, and 24 bases lay in between. The CDR3 DNA is TGTGCCAGCAGTTTATCCGGGACCGGACTTCGAGCAAGTAACGAGCAGTACTTC. The encoded protein is CASSLSGTGLRASNEQYF.

This clone was seen only a few times. The gene calls are TRBV5-1 and TRBJ2-3; the D gene is possibly TRBD1 (6 bases). Germline CDR1 SGHRS, CDR2 YFSETQ. V was pared by 0 bases and J by 2 bases, with 13 bases between. The CDR3 spans 16 residues. The CDR3 spells CASSLGAQGTTDTQYF. As DNA, the CDR3 is TGCGCCAGCAGCTTGGGGGCTCAGGGGACCACAGATACGCAGTATTTT. Variable domain in full (rest from reference TRBV5-1 and TRBJ2-3): KAGVTQTPRYLIKTRGQQVTLSCSPISGHRSVSWYQQTPGQGLQFLFEYFSETQRNKGNFPGRFSGRQFSNSRSEMNVSTLELGDSALYLCASSLGAQGTTDTQYFGPGTRLTVL.